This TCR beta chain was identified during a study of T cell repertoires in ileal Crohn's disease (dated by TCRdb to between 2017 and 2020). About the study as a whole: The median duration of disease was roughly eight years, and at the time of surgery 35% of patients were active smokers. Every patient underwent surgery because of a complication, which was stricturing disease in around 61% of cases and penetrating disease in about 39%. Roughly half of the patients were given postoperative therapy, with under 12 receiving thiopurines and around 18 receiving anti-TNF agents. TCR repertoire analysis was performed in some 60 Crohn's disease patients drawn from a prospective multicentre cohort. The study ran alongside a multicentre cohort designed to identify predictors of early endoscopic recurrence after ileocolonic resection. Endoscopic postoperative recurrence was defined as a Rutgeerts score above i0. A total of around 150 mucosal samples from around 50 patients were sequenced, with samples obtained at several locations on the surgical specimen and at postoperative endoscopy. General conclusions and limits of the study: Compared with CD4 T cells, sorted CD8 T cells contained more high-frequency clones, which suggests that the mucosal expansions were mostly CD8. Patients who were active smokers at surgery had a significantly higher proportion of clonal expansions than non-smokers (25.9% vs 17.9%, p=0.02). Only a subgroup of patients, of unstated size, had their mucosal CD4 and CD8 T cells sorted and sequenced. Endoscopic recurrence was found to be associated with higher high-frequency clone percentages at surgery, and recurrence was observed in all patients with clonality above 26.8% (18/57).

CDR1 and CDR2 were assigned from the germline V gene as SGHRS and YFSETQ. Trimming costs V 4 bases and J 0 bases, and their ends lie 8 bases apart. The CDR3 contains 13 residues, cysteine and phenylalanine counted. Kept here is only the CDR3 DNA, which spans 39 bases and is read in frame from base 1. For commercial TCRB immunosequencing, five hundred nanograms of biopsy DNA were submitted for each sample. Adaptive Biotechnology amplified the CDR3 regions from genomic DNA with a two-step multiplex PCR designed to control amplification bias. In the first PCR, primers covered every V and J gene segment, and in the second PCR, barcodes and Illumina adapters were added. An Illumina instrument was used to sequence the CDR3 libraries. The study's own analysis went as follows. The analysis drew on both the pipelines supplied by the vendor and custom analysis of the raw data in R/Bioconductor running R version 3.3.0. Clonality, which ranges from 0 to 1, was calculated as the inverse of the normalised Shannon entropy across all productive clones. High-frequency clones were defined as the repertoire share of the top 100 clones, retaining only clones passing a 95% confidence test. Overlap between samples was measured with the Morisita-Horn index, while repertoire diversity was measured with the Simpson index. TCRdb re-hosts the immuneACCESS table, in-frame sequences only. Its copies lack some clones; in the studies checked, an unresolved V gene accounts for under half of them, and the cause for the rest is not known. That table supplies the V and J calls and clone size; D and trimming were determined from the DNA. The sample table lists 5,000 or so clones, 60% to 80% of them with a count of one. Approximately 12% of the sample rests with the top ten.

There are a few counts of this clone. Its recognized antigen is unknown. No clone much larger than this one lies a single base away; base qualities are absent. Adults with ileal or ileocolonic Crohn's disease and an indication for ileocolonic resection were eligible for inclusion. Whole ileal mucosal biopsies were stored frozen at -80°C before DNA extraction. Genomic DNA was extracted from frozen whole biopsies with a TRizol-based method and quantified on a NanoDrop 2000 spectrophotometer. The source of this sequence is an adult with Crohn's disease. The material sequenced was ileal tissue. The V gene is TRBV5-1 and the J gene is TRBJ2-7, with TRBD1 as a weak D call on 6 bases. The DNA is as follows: TGCGCCAGCAGCAGGGACATCTCCTACGAGCAGTACTTC. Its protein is CASSRDISYEQYF.